These 29 T cell receptor beta chains originate from one sample sequenced in a study of T-cell reconstitution after alpha-beta-depleted transplantation in children. The authors prepared the TCRbeta library with unique molecular identifiers. TCRdb passed the PCR reads through MiXCR, listing each CDR3 protein once. The data show roughly 70,000 distinct CDR3 sequences, approximately 4.4% seen once. Specimen: PBMCs, mostly from graft donor cells, collected 180 days after TCRalphabeta/CD19-depleted stem cell transplant. The receptor set was obtained from a boy less than two years old who had a stem cell transplant for acute myeloid leukemia, so the T cells may come from the graft donor.

Ten or more counts support this clonotype. V is TRBV25-1 and J is TRBJ1-1, with D unresolved. Germline V gene sequence: CDR1 MGHDK, CDR2 SYGVNS. The V and J ends lost 4 bases and 3 bases respectively, with 9 bases between them. This CDR3 comprises 13 residues. The CDR3 loop is CASSVAGDTEAFF. The CDR3 nucleotides are TGTGCCAGCAGTGTTGCCGGGGACACTGAAGCTTTCTTT.

This clonotype was counted ten times or more. J is TRBJ2-3 and V is TRBV29-1; D is unresolved. The CDR3 covers 13 residues. Germline values: CDR1 SQVTM, CDR2 ANQGSEA. Trimming pared 3 bases from V and 4 bases from J, leaving 11 bases between. CDR3 residues: CSVESPGPDTQYF. Here the CDR3 DNA reads TGCAGCGTTGAGAGTCCCGGGCCAGATACGCAGTATTTT.

The chain carries TRBV20-1 and TRBJ2-1; 9 positions agree with TRBD2. The V and J ends lost 7 bases and 8 bases, in that order; junction bases with no gene match: 6. The CDR3 sequence is 12 residues long. In germline, CDR1 is DFQATT, CDR2 SNEGSKA (reference sequence). The CDR3 coding sequence is TGCAGTGGGGGACTAGCCAACCATGAGCAGTTCTTC. Amino acid sequence: CSGGLANHEQFF.

This clonotype occurred many times. Here the CDR3 DNA reads TGCAGTGCTAGAGATCTCGGCAGGGACACTTACAATGAGCAGTTCTTC. It translates to CSARDLGRDTYNEQFF. The chain combines TRBV20-1 with TRBJ2-1; D might be TRBD1 (6 bases). The CDR3 loop spans 16 amino acids. Germline V gene lookup returns CDR1 DFQATT and CDR2 SNEGSKA (reference sequence). Between the trimmed V and J ends, which lost 0 bases and 4 bases, there was a span of 16 bases.

The table lists this clonotype with many counts. The gene calls are TRBV29-1 and TRBJ1-2, with TRBD1 as a possible D gene (5 bases). Trimming removed 7 bases from V and 5 bases from J, with 23 bases in between. CDR1 is SQVTM, CDR2 ANQGSEA, per germline. CDR3 length: 15 amino acids. The CDR3 sequence is CSANTGAQGHYGYTF. CDR3 nucleotide sequence: TGCAGCGCCAACACCGGGGCCCAAGGGCATTATGGCTACACCTTC. Full variable domain (remainder filled in from reference TRBV29-1 and TRBJ1-2): SAVISQKPSRDICQRGTSLTIQCQVDSQVTMMFWYRQQPGQSLTLIATANQGSEATYESGFVIDKFPISRPNLTFSTLTVSNMSPEDSSIYLCSANTGAQGHYGYTFGSGTRLTVV.

This clonotype showed up many times. The J gene is TRBJ2-7, the V gene TRBV7-9; D gene ambiguous. There are 12 residues in the CDR3. V lost 5 bases to trimming and J lost 5 bases, with 10 bases between them. Per germline, CDR1 SEHNR and CDR2 FQNEAQ (reference sequence). CDR3 protein: CASSGTRDEQYF. The CDR3 bases are TGTGCCAGCAGCGGTACTCGCGACGAGCAGTACTTC.

In its sample, this clonotype was seen many times. The DNA for the CDR3 is TGTGCCAGCAGTCAGGGGTGGAAGACCCAGTACTTC. Its translation: CASSQGWKTQYF. The V call is TRBV6-6, the J call TRBJ2-5; a weak D match, TRBD1 (6 bases). The CDR3 loop spans 12 amino acids. Germline CDR1 is MNHNY and CDR2 is SVGAGI (reference sequence). V gave up 5 bases and J gave up 6 bases, with 10 bases separating them.

This clonotype has a count of ten or more. The rearrangement uses TRBV28 and TRBJ2-7; D ambiguous. Germline V gene sequence: CDR1 MDHEN, CDR2 SYDVKM. Trimming pared 6 bases from V and 5 bases from J, leaving 8 bases between. The CDR3 is made up of 11 amino acids. The CDR3, as DNA: TGTGCCAGCAGCTCTAGTCACGAGCAGTACGTC. Amino acids: CASSSSHEQYV.

At least ten counts were recorded for this clonotype. The rearrangement joins TRBV5-1 to TRBJ1-1; a weak D match, TRBD1 (6 bases). Trimming cost V 0 bases and J 0 bases, with 12 bases left between them. Germline CDR1 SGHRS, CDR2 YFSETQ. The length of the CDR3 is 16 residues. The DNA for the CDR3 is TGCGCCAGCAGCTTGGAAACAGGGAGAATGAACACTGAAGCTTTCTTT. It specifies CASSLETGRMNTEAFF.

This clonotype has a count of ten or more. The J gene is TRBJ1-2, the V gene TRBV7-2; 7 bases are shared with TRBD1. This CDR3 has 14 amino acids. Germline CDR1 is SGHTA and CDR2 is FQGNSA. The V gene end was trimmed by 2 bases and the J gene end by 4 bases; junction bases not matched to a gene: 4. The CDR3 nucleotides read TGTGCCAGCAGCTTATGGACAGGACTCTATGGCTACACCTTC. This translates into CASSLWTGLYGYTF.

This clonotype was seen at least ten times. J is TRBJ2-7 and V is TRBV12-3 or TRBV12-4; 12 nucleotides align to TRBD2. There are 16 residues in the CDR3. V shed 5 bases and J 3 bases; nucleotides not matched to a gene: 8. CDR3 in amino acids: CASSHDLAGGHYEQYV. The CDR3 nucleotides read TGTGCCAGCAGTCACGACCTAGCGGGGGGGCACTACGAGCAGTACGTC.

This clonotype was counted many times. CDR3 residues: CATRATRNTEAFF. The DNA for the CDR3 is TGTGCCACCAGAGCGACGCGGAACACTGAAGCTTTCTTT. The V and J genes are TRBV24-1 and TRBJ1-1; D is unclear. V gave up 7 bases and J gave up 1 base, with 9 bases separating them. Germline CDR1 is KGHDR and CDR2 is SFDVKD. This CDR3 region has 13 residues.

Sample share makes this clonotype medium-sized (0.01 to 0.1%). The V gene is TRBV6-1, the J gene TRBJ1-5; possibly TRBD1 for D (5 bases). Trimming left V 4 bases short and J 0 bases short, with 13 bases between. Per the germline V gene, CDR1 is MNHNS and CDR2 is SASEGT. The CDR3 loop spans 16 amino acids. DNA of the CDR3: TGTGCCAGCAGTGCTTTGCAGGGTTATAGCAATCAGCCCCAGCATTTT. The encoded protein is CASSALQGYSNQPQHF.

This clonotype was seen a handful of times. The rearrangement joins TRBV9 to TRBJ2-1; D is ambiguous. CDR3 length: 16 residues. V lost 4 bases to trimming and J lost 4 bases, with 18 bases between them. In germline, CDR1 is SGDLS, CDR2 YYNGEE. Written as DNA, the CDR3 is TGTGCCAGCAGCCCCGTAGGGCCAACGGATTACAATGAGCAGTTCTTC. Amino acid sequence: CASSPVGPTDYNEQFF. Full variable domain (missing parts from reference TRBV9 and TRBJ2-1): DSGVTQTPKHLITATGQRVTLRCSPRSGDLSVYWYQQSLDQGLQFLIQYYNGEERAKGNILERFSAQQFPDLHSELNLSSLELGDSALYFCASSPVGPTDYNEQFFGPGTRLTVL.

This clonotype was detected many times. The genes are TRBV12-3 or TRBV12-4 and TRBJ1-5, with 8 bases fitting TRBD1. V trimming: 7 bases; J trimming: 3 bases; junction bases outside the gene matches: 8. This CDR3 spans 15 amino acids. The CDR3 is CASTTQGALNQPQHF. The CDR3 DNA follows: TGTGCCAGCACCACCCAGGGGGCCCTCAATCAGCCCCAGCATTTT.

This clonotype was counted at least ten times. The V and J genes are TRBV12-3 or TRBV12-4 and TRBJ2-1; D is unclear. V was trimmed by 2 bases and J by 6 bases, leaving 5 bases between them. This CDR3 has 12 amino acids. CDR3 loop: CASSLMGNEQFF. CDR3 sequence (DNA): TGTGCCAGCAGTTTAATGGGCAATGAGCAGTTCTTC.

This clonotype was counted at least ten times. V is TRBV12-3 or TRBV12-4 and J is TRBJ2-7, with 11 bases fitting TRBD2. The ends lost 3 bases at V and 5 bases at J; junction bases unmatched: 6. The CDR3 spans 15 residues. Here the CDR3 DNA reads TGTGCCAGCAGTTTGGGGACTAGCGGCCTCCACGAGCAGTACTTC. Translation: CASSLGTSGLHEQYF.

V gene TRBV7-1 combines with J gene TRBJ1-4; the match to TRBD1 covers 8 bases. TRBV7-1 is flagged as an ORF with uncertain function. The CDR3 is 17 residues long. In nucleotides, the CDR3 is TGTGGGAGCAGCTCACTCGGCGGGGGACAGGCTAATGAAAAACTGTTTTTT. It codes for CGSSSLGGGQANEKLFF.

The V gene is TRBV3-1, the J gene TRBJ2-7; TRBD1 matches at 7 bases. V was pared by 10 bases and J by 5 bases, with 11 bases of the junction left unmatched. CDR3 length equals 13 residues. Germline CDR1 LGHDT, CDR2 YNNKEL (reference sequence). The CDR3 sequence: CATCRQGGDEQYF. The CDR3 DNA sequence: TGTGCCACCTGCCGACAGGGTGGAGACGAGCAGTACTTC.

This clonotype has a count of ten or more. The chain couples TRBV7-2 to TRBJ1-2, with D maybe TRBD1 (6 bases). V gave up 3 bases and J gave up 8 bases, with 19 bases separating them. The CDR3 is 15 residues long. Germline values: CDR1 SGHTA, CDR2 FQGNSA. DNA for the CDR3: TGTGCCAGCAGCTTTGTAAGACGGGGGGCTAGCGGCTACACCTTC. Its protein product is CASSFVRRGASGYTF.

CDR3 residues: CASCLQGLAGGNNEQFF. CDR3 sequence (DNA): TGTGCCTCCTGCTTACAGGGACTAGCGGGGGGGAACAATGAGCAGTTCTTC. The chain joins TRBV11-3 to TRBJ2-1; 16 nucleotides match TRBD2. The CDR3 has 17 amino acids. CDR1 and CDR2 from the germline V gene are SGHNT and YENEEA. V shed 11 bases and J 5 bases; nucleotides not matched to a gene: 12.

This clonotype was counted at least ten times. The chain carries TRBV7-9 and TRBJ2-7; 13 bases align to TRBD2. Germline V lookup: CDR1 SEHNR, CDR2 FQNEAQ (reference sequence). The junction had 5 bases not matched to a gene; V was cut back by 5 bases and J by 4 bases. CDR3 length: 15 amino acids. CDR3 nucleotide sequence: TGTGCCAGCAGCCCCTCGGGACTAGCGGGGTACGAGCAGTACTTC. Translation gives CASSPSGLAGYEQYF.

This clonotype was seen repeatedly, ten times or more. For the CDR3, the DNA is TGTGCCAGCAGCTTAGCGCGACTAGCGGGGTTTAGCACAGATACGCAGTATTTT. It codes for CASSLARLAGFSTDTQYF. This rearrangement joins TRBV7-2 to TRBJ2-3; 11 positions agree with TRBD2. The CDR3 sequence is 18 residues long. Germline loops: CDR1 SGHTA, CDR2 FQGNSA. J gave up 0 bases and V 0 bases, and 5 bases lay outside the gene matches.

This clonotype was picked up many times. J is TRBJ2-1 and V is TRBV29-1; D perhaps matches TRBD1 (6 bases). The CDR3 is 18 amino acids. Germline V gene sequence: CDR1 SQVTM, CDR2 ANQGSEA. V lost 1 base and J 0 bases, leaving 19 bases between the germline ends. Here the CDR3 reads CSVEGTVRRLSSYNEQFF. The CDR3 DNA follows: TGCAGCGTTGAAGGGACAGTGAGGCGCCTAAGCTCCTACAATGAGCAGTTCTTC.

The sample holds a few counts of this clonotype. J is TRBJ2-1 and V is TRBV12-3 or TRBV12-4; 10 bases are a match to TRBD1. The CDR3 loop spans 18 amino acids. Trimming took 10 bases from V and 0 from J; bases not matched to a gene: 15. This CDR3 reads CAICFAGQGRGSYNEQFF. DNA of the CDR3: TGTGCCATCTGTTTCGCGGGACAGGGGCGGGGCTCCTACAATGAGCAGTTCTTC.

This clonotype occurred many times. This chain connects TRBV2 to TRBJ2-6; 11 bases are a match to TRBD2. Germline loops: CDR1 SNHLY, CDR2 FYNNEI. V lost 5 bases, J lost 2 bases, and 14 bases stayed unmatched. This CDR3 region has 20 residues. The CDR3 region is CASSTHSLAGGAAGANVLTF. DNA for the CDR3: TGTGCCAGCAGTACACATTCTCTAGCGGGGGGTGCAGCTGGGGCCAACGTCCTGACTTTC.

This clonotype was detected many times. The chain recombines TRBV7-2 with TRBJ2-7; 7 nucleotides line up with TRBD1. CDR3 length: 13 amino acids. Germline CDR1 and CDR2: SGHTA and FQGNSA. Trimming took 5 bases from V and 3 from J; bases not matched to a gene: 4. The CDR3 DNA reads TGTGCCAGCAGCGCCACAGGGGACTACGAGCAGTACTTC. Protein product: CASSATGDYEQYF. The variable domain in full, completed from reference TRBV7-2 and TRBJ2-7, reads GAGVSQSPSNKVTEKGKDVELRCDPISGHTALYWYRQSLGQGLEFLIYFQGNSAPDKSGLPSDRFSAERTGGSVSTLTIQRTQQEDSAVYLCASSATGDYEQYFGPGTRLTVT.

This clonotype appeared many times. The V gene is TRBV12-3 or TRBV12-4, the J gene TRBJ1-5; 10 bases align to TRBD1. The length of the CDR3 is 16 residues. The ends lost 3 bases at V and 7 bases at J; junction bases unmatched: 9. The CDR3, as DNA: TGTGCCAGCAGTTTGGAGTGGGGACAGGGGAACCAGCCCCAGCATTTT. This encodes CASSLEWGQGNQPQHF.

This clonotype has a count of ten or more. The rearrangement uses TRBV14 and TRBJ2-3; 14 positions agree with TRBD2. CDR3 length: 18 amino acids. V dropped 3 bases and J dropped 2; count of bases not matched to a gene: 7. Germline values: CDR1 SGHDN, CDR2 FVKESK. For the CDR3, the DNA is TGTGCCAGCAGCCATGGGACTAGCGGGGGACTAAACACAGATACGCAGTATTTT. It specifies CASSHGTSGGLNTDTQYF. The whole variable domain, remainder taken from reference TRBV14 and TRBJ2-3, is EAGVTQFPSHSVIEKGQTVTLRCDPISGHDNLYWYRRVMGKEIKFLLHFVKESKQDESGMPNNRFLAERTGGTYSTLKVQPAELEDSGVYFCASSHGTSGGLNTDTQYFGPGTRLTVL.